The T cell receptor (beta chain) under discussion was sequenced for a study of blood T cell repertoires in COVID-19. Study as a whole: Sample material is recorded as cDNA or gDNA derived from T cells, B-cell-depleted T cells, or PBMCs.

TCRdb's copy holds only in-frame clones and misses some; the assay was immunoSEQ multiplex PCR. In the table there are about 97,000 clones, around 87% of which are singletons. After removal of 5 bases from V and 5 bases from J, the junction contained 6 bases not matched to a gene. The CDR3 length is 15 residues. Germline CDR1 reads MNHEY; CDR2 reads SVGAGI. This clone was recorded a few times. The chain links TRBV6-5 to TRBJ2-2; 9 bases fit TRBD1. Input material: peripheral blood. This clonotype was sampled from a young woman with acute or convalescent COVID-19. This CDR3 is CASSTGTGWTGELFF. CDR3 nucleotide sequence: TGTGCCAGCAGTACGGGGACAGGGTGGACCGGGGAGCTGTTTTTT.